This T cell receptor (beta chain) came from a study of control samples from healthy donors and cancer patients. Trimming shortened V by 1 base and J by 8 bases, and 6 bases separated the two germline ends. Germline assignment: CDR1 SGHKS and CDR2 YYEKEE (reference sequence). The CDR3 runs to 11 residues. Only in-frame clones appear in the TCRdb table, and some are missing; sequencing was by immunoSEQ multiplex PCR. The table includes around 75,000 clones, over 75% detected once. This clonotype originated in a man aged 45-60 years in good health. The chain combines TRBV5-5 with TRBJ1-2; D not resolved. Input material: blood. The CDR3 protein is CASSLLGGYTF. CDR3 DNA sequence: TGTGCCAGCAGCTTGCTGGGGGGCTACACCTTC.